This T cell receptor beta chain was sequenced in a study of blood T cell repertoires in COVID-19. Study summary: Collection of acute and convalescent COVID-19 samples took place in the United States, Italy and Spain. From T cells, B-cell-depleted T cells, or PBMCs came the material, which was cDNA or gDNA.

This CDR3 contains 14 residues. The V gene end was trimmed by 3 bases and the J gene end by 6 bases; junction bases not matched to a gene: 5. Germline V CDR1 and CDR2: MDHEN, SYDVKM. Original data processing: Cell counts per sample came from amplifying reference gene primers. The assay was immunoSEQ multiplex PCR, and TCRdb's table has in-frame clones only and misses some. V and J calls and clone size are given by that table; D and trimming were obtained from the DNA. This table has 150,000 or so clones, around nine tenths appearing once. The receptor's source is a human donor in a cohort sampled during active COVID-19. The sequencing sample was made of peripheral blood. The chain is built from TRBV28 and TRBJ1-5; TRBD1 aligns across 7 bases. As DNA, the CDR3 is TGTGCCAGCAGTTTTAGCAGGGGGTCTCAGCCCCAGCATTTT. Encoded protein: CASSFSRGSQPQHF.